This TCR beta chain stems from a study of blood T cell repertoires in COVID-19. The overall study: The study drew acute and convalescent COVID-19 samples from the United States, Italy and Spain. The cDNA or gDNA used as material had been derived from T cells, B-cell-depleted T cells, or PBMCs.

Original data processing: How many nucleated cells were present was estimated from reference gene primer amplification. Some clones are missing from TCRdb's copy, which holds only in-frame ones; the method was immunoSEQ multiplex PCR. The V and J calls and the clone size are those of that table, but D and trimming were determined from the DNA. The table has 95,000 to 150,000 clones, almost 90% seen once. The TCR sequence derives from a woman in her forties or fifties with active or convalescent COVID-19. What was sequenced was peripheral blood.

The CDR3 loop reads CASSSIRTGIYNEQFF. The CDR3 DNA is TGTGCCAGTAGTTCCATCCGGACAGGGATTTACAATGAGCAGTTCTTC. V gene TRBV19 combines with J gene TRBJ2-1, with 8 bases matching TRBD1. CDR3 size: 16 residues. Germline CDR1 reads LNHDA; CDR2 reads SQIVND (reference sequence). V trimming: 5 bases; J trimming: 4 bases; junction bases outside the gene matches: 10.